The 25 T cell receptor beta chains below come from one sample, sequenced in a study of neoadjuvant anti-PD-1 for oral cavity cancer. Profiled with immunoSEQ multiplex PCR; TCRdb holds only in-frame clones, not every one. The data hold approximately 15,000 clones, with 60% to 70% observed a single time. Here the sequenced sample was PBMCs, taken before nivolumab (anti-PD-1) treatment. Receptor source: a person between 35 and 79 years old with oral cavity squamous cell carcinoma.

The chain employs TRBV11-3 and TRBJ2-1; D unclear. Germline V lookup: CDR1 SGHNT, CDR2 YENEEA. This CDR3 spans 15 amino acids. The ends were cut back, 0 bases at V and 9 bases at J, with 15 bases in the middle. Here the CDR3 DNA reads TGTGCCAGCAGCTTAGAGGCCCGGCATGGGATTGAGCAGTTCTTC. Amino acid sequence: CASSLEARHGIEQFF.

This clone has more than one count but fewer than ten. The rearrangement joins TRBV2 to TRBJ2-4, with D perhaps TRBD2 (6 bases). CDR1 is SNHLY and CDR2 is FYNNEI in the germline V gene. The germline V and J ends were trimmed by 5 bases and 1 base, with 12 bases remaining between them. The CDR3 spans 15 residues. Written as DNA, the CDR3 is TGTGCCAGCAGTTCCCCAGGAGGGGCCAAAAACATTCAGTACTTC. This sequence encodes CASSSPGGAKNIQYF.

This clone is medium-sized (0.01 to 0.1%) in the sample. The chain recombines TRBV5-4 with TRBJ1-1, with D possibly TRBD1 on 6 matching bases. Germline-derived CDR1 and CDR2 are SGHNT and YYREEE (reference sequence). Trimming stripped 2 bases from V and 1 base from J, with 18 bases between. The CDR3 extends over 17 amino acids. CDR3 bases: TGTGCCAGCAGCTTCGGGGCAAGGACAGCCTCGAACACTGAAGCTTTCTTT. Protein sequence: CASSFGARTASNTEAFF.

This clone was seen just once. The chain employs TRBV7-3 and TRBJ2-1, with 15 bases fitting TRBD2. Unmatched junction bases numbered 5, after V lost 4 bases and J lost 7 bases. This CDR3 contains 16 residues. Germline assignment: CDR1 SGHTA and CDR2 FQGTGA. The CDR3 here is CASSSRTSGRGNEQFF. DNA of the CDR3: TGTGCCAGCAGCTCCCGGACTAGCGGGAGGGGGAATGAGCAGTTCTTC.

This clone was counted a few times. The chain joins TRBV5-1 to TRBJ2-3; D tentatively fits TRBD1 or TRBD2 (5 bases each). V was cut by 0 bases and J by 4 bases, with 12 bases left in between. The CDR3 is made up of 15 amino acids. In germline, CDR1 is SGHRS, CDR2 YFSETQ. The DNA of the CDR3 is TGCGCCAGCAGCTTGGACGGGAAAGGGGCAGATACGCAGTATTTT. Translation gives CASSLDGKGADTQYF.

The genes are TRBV9 and TRBJ1-4; D is possibly TRBD1 (5 bases). The CDR3 sequence is 14 residues long. Germline CDR1 reads SGDLS; CDR2 reads YYNGEE. The V end was cut by 3 bases, the J end by 4 bases, with 10 bases between. The CDR3 spells CASSGRDGNEKLFF. DNA for the CDR3: TGTGCCAGCAGCGGCCGGGACGGTAATGAAAAACTGTTTTTT.

The V and J genes are TRBV14 and TRBJ1-2; D remains ambiguous. The V and J ends lost 0 bases and 8 bases respectively, with 19 bases between them. The CDR3 spans 16 residues. The germline gives CDR1 SGHDN, CDR2 FVKESK. The CDR3 region is CASSQDSNSRLGGYTF. CDR3 nucleotides: TGTGCCAGCAGCCAAGATTCGAACAGTCGTTTGGGAGGCTACACCTTC.

This clone has only a few counts. CDR3 bases: TGTGCCAGTCCGCGAGGACTAGCGGGATCAGCGAACACCGGGGAGCTGTTTTTT. Its translation is CASPRGLAGSANTGELFF. The chain couples TRBV7-3 to TRBJ2-2, with TRBD2 matching 12 bases. The CDR3 spans 18 residues. Germline-derived CDR1 and CDR2 are SGHTA and FQGTGA. The J segment lost 0 bases and the V segment lost 9 bases, leaving 11 bases of the junction unmatched.

V usage is TRBV5-6 and J usage is TRBJ1-2, with D uncertain. Germline V lookup: CDR1 SGHDT, CDR2 YYEEEE. V was shortened by 0 bases and J by 1 base, with 19 bases between the two germline ends. This CDR3 has 18 amino acids. For the CDR3, the DNA is TGTGCCAGCAGCTTGGCCGAGGTCCGCAGGCACAATAACTATGGCTACACCTTC. Its translation: CASSLAEVRRHNNYGYTF. Drawing the rest from reference TRBV5-6 and TRBJ1-2, the complete variable domain is DAGVTQSPTHLIKTRGQQVTLRCSPKSGHDTVSWYQQALGQGPQFIFQYYEEEERQRGNFPDRFSGHQFPNYSSELNVNALLLGDSALYLCASSLAEVRRHNNYGYTFGSGTRLTVV.

The chain recombines TRBV19 with TRBJ2-1; 10 bases align to TRBD1. The CDR3 is made up of 16 amino acids. J lost 4 bases, V lost 5 bases, and 8 bases had no gene match. The V gene's germline CDR1 is LNHDA and CDR2 SQIVND (reference sequence). CDR3 nucleotide sequence: TGTGCCAGTAGTCCCCATGACAGGGGGCTGTACAATGAGCAGTTCTTC. Translated, it gives CASSPHDRGLYNEQFF.

This sequence joins TRBV7-6 and TRBJ1-6; D gene uncertain. CDR3 length: 14 residues. Germline loops: CDR1 SGHVS, CDR2 FNYEAQ. Trimming shortened V by 1 base and J by 9 bases, and 10 bases separated the two germline ends. For the CDR3, the DNA is TGTGCCAGCAGCTTAGGAGGGCTTGGTTCACCCCTCCACTTT. This translates into CASSLGGLGSPLHF.

The chain employs TRBV27 and TRBJ2-7; D ambiguous. The CDR3 runs to 13 residues. The V end was cut by 3 bases, the J end by 1 base, with 7 bases between. From germline, CDR1 is MNHEY and CDR2 SMNVEV (reference sequence). The CDR3 region is CASSFRSSYEQYF. In DNA form, the CDR3 reads TGTGCCAGCAGTTTCCGGTCTTCCTACGAGCAGTACTTC.

The chain is built from TRBV18 and TRBJ1-1; D call uncertain. Trimming took 1 base from V and 3 from J, leaving 15 bases between them. The CDR3 totals 16 residues. Germline V gene data show CDR1 as KGHSH and CDR2 as LQKENI. The CDR3, as DNA: TGTGCCAGCTCACCACTATCCACCACAAGTGACACTGAAGCTTTCTTT. Translated: CASSPLSTTSDTEAFF.

The chain has TRBV29-1 and TRBJ1-5; no firm D call. Germline V gene data show CDR1 as SQVTM and CDR2 as ANQGSEA. The CDR3 is 13 residues long. V lost 4 bases and J 5 bases, leaving 12 bases between the germline ends. CDR3 amino acids: CSVGETDYQPQHF. CDR3 sequence (DNA): TGCAGCGTTGGTGAGACTGATTATCAGCCCCAGCATTTT.

The chain carries TRBV5-1 and TRBJ2-7; 8 positions agree with TRBD2. Unmatched junction bases numbered 10, after V lost 0 bases and J lost 5 bases. Germline V gives CDR1 SGHRS, CDR2 YFSETQ. This CDR3 has 16 amino acids. The CDR3 DNA reads as TGCGCCAGCAGCTTGGTACCCAGCGGGAGTGTCAACGAGCAGTACTTC. Protein product: CASSLVPSGSVNEQYF.

The table lists this clone with a few counts. The CDR3 is CATSRVGGIYNEQFF. Written as DNA, the CDR3 is TGTGCCACCAGCAGAGTAGGGGGTATCTACAATGAGCAGTTCTTC. V and J are TRBV15 and TRBJ2-1; D is possibly TRBD1 (6 bases). Trimming shortened V by 1 base and J by 3 bases, and 10 bases separated the two germline ends. The V gene's germline CDR1 is LNHNV and CDR2 YYDKDF (reference sequence). The CDR3 covers 15 residues.

The chain is built from TRBV11-3 and TRBJ2-7, with 9 bases lining up with TRBD1. This CDR3 has 14 amino acids. Germline CDR1 SGHNT, CDR2 YENEEA. Trimming cost V 6 bases and J 6 bases; bases outside gene matches: 9. The CDR3, as DNA: TGTGCCAGCAGTCCCGGGACAGGGACGATCGAGCAGTACTTC. Residues: CASSPGTGTIEQYF.

The chain is built from TRBV5-6 and TRBJ1-1; D call uncertain. Germline CDR1 reads SGHDT; CDR2 reads YYEEEE. The CDR3 sequence is 13 residues long. V dropped 1 base and J dropped 7 bases, with 11 bases sitting between them. Here the CDR3 reads CASSLRTGIEAFF. DNA of the CDR3: TGTGCCAGCAGCTTGAGGACCGGTATTGAAGCTTTCTTT.

This clone was seen a few times. The chain employs TRBV21-1 and TRBJ1-5; TRBD1, as called in the table, went unchecked against the DNA. TRBV21-1 is assigned pseudogene status. The CDR3 is 16 amino acids. The CDR3 coding sequence is TGTGCCAGCAGCAAAGGTGGCAGGGGGTACGATCAGCCCCAGCATTTT. Translating gives CASSKGGRGYDQPQHF.

This clone has a single count. This chain joins TRBV6-4 and TRBJ2-2; D remains unclear. This CDR3 has 13 residues. In germline, CDR1 is MRHNA, CDR2 SNTAGT. V gave up 5 bases and J gave up 6 bases, with 10 bases separating them. The CDR3 loop reads CASSSSVAGELFF. The DNA of the CDR3 is TGTGCCAGCAGTAGCTCAGTTGCCGGGGAGCTGTTTTTT.

V is TRBV4-1 and J is TRBJ2-5; D is possibly TRBD2 (6 bases). The CDR3 spans 17 residues. V lost 4 bases to trimming and J lost 4 bases, with 22 bases between them. Looked up from germline, CDR1 is MGHRA and CDR2 is YSYEKL. The CDR3 nucleotides read TGCGCCAGCAGCCCCAACACAGGAGCCCACGGGGGAGAGACCCAGTACTTC. Translating gives CASSPNTGAHGGETQYF.

This clone was counted only a few times. V gene TRBV19 combines with J gene TRBJ1-3; D unresolved. Germline V gene data show CDR1 as LNHDA and CDR2 as SQIVND (reference sequence). This CDR3 contains 14 residues. V was clipped by 7 bases and J by 2 bases, with 12 bases between them. The CDR3 region has the DNA TGTGCCAGTATTACTGGGTTTCCTGGAAACACCATATATTTT. Translating it yields CASITGFPGNTIYF.

The genes are TRBV27 and TRBJ1-1; D is unclear. With 8 bases removed from V and 1 base from J, the gap between germline ends came to 8 bases. The CDR3 extends over 12 amino acids. Germline CDR1 MNHEY, CDR2 SMNVEV (reference sequence). This chain's CDR3 is CASGNRNTEAFF. The CDR3 bases are TGTGCCAGCGGGAACAGGAACACTGAAGCTTTCTTT.

The CDR3: CASSLRARGVNTEAFF. DNA of the CDR3: TGTGCCAGCAGCCTGAGGGCCAGGGGGGTTAACACTGAAGCTTTCTTT. The gene calls are TRBV5-6 and TRBJ1-1, with 7 bases lining up with TRBD1. From germline, CDR1 is SGHDT and CDR2 YYEEEE. V dropped 4 bases and J dropped 2; count of bases not matched to a gene: 11. This CDR3 comprises 16 residues.

There are a few counts of this clone. The J gene is TRBJ1-2, the V gene TRBV2, with D perhaps TRBD1 (5 bases). V lost 6 bases and J 9 bases, leaving 17 bases between the germline ends. The CDR3 sequence is 13 residues long. The germline CDR1 and CDR2 sequences are SNHLY and FYNNEI. This chain's CDR3 is CASSPRQSHSYTF. CDR3 DNA sequence: TGTGCCAGCAGCCCCCGACAGAGCCACAGCTACACCTTC.